A selection of T cell receptor beta chains follows, all from one sample in a study of blood T cell repertoires in COVID-19. Profiled with immunoSEQ multiplex PCR; TCRdb holds only in-frame clones, not every one. This sample has fewer than 200,000 clones, with around nine tenths found just once. Sequencing was done on a sample of peripheral blood. These receptors were taken from a woman older than 75 with COVID-19, enrolled during active disease. The CDR3 runs from the conserved cysteine through the conserved F or W. Clone size is shown for a subset of rows, as once, few, many or a class of expanded clone.

J: TRBJ2-1
size: .
V: TRBV28
CDR3: CASSRLAGRNEQFF

J: TRBJ1-2
size: .
V: TRBV6-6
CDR3: CASSSPGVQLNGYTF

J: TRBJ2-5
size: .
V: TRBV6-2/TRBV6-3
CDR3: CASSKSRQVQEAQYF

J: TRBJ2-2
size: once
V: TRBV28
CDR3: CASSRTGDTGELFF

J: TRBJ2-7
size: .
V: TRBV7-2
CDR3: CASSLTSGTYEQYF

J: TRBJ2-1
size: .
V: TRBV29-1
CDR3: CSVEGSGSQNEQFF

J: TRBJ2-7
size: .
V: TRBV6-5
CDR3: CASSTKKQYF

J: TRBJ2-2
size: few
V: TRBV13
CDR3: CASSPGTPTGELFF

J: TRBJ2-7
size: once
V: TRBV7-3
CDR3: CASSRDNSYEQYF

J: TRBJ1-1
size: .
V: TRBV7-2
CDR3: CASSLRTGDTEAFF

J: TRBJ2-5
size: .
V: TRBV27
CDR3: CASSLEVKETQYF

J: TRBJ2-1
size: .
V: TRBV5-1
CDR3: CASSFSGRAGNEQFF